A single sample gave rise to the 2 T cell receptor beta chains below, sequenced in a study of beta chain features in type 1 diabetes. The whole isolated RNA underwent reverse transcription, so sequencing captured expressed TCRB transcripts. Sequencing was performed with immunoSEQ multiplex PCR; in TCRdb, only in-frame clones are kept and a portion is missing. The sample comprises 120,000 to 150,000 clones, nearly 50% of which are singletons, and around 0.45% rests with the top ten. Sequencing was performed on Tregs from blood. These receptors were collected from a man aged 18-30 years in good health.

The CDR3 sequence is CAWAQTGVVDEQYF. The CDR3 coding sequence is TGTGCCTGGGCCCAGACAGGGGTCGTCGACGAGCAGTACTTC. The gene calls are TRBV30 and TRBJ2-7; 8 nucleotides match TRBD1. V lost 5 bases and J lost 5; bases outside the gene matches: 11. CDR3 length equals 14 residues. Germline V gives CDR1 GTSNPN, CDR2 SVGIG (reference sequence).

This chain uses TRBV18 with TRBJ1-1; 9 bases are a match to TRBD1. Per germline, CDR1 KGHSH and CDR2 LQKENI. J was trimmed by 1 base and V by 4 bases; bases with no gene match: 1. This CDR3 has 14 amino acids. CDR3 DNA sequence: TGTGCCAGCTCACAGGGACAGGGGAACACTGAAGCTTTCTTT. Translated, it gives CASSQGQGNTEAFF. The whole variable domain, filled in from reference TRBV18 and TRBJ1-1, reads NAGVMQNPRHLVRRRGQEARLRCSPMKGHSHVYWYRQLPEEGLKFMVYLQKENIIDESGMPKERFSAEFPKEGPSILRIQQVVRGDSAAYFCASSQGQGNTEAFFGQGTRLTVV.